A selection of T cell receptor beta chains follows, all from one sample in a study of T cells after yellow fever vaccination. One entry per CDR3 protein results from TCRdb running MiXCR on the 5' RACE reads. Among 230,000 or so distinct CDR3 sequences listed, 3.6% were seen once. This sample comprised PBMCs, obtained 15 days after the yellow fever booster vaccination. The receptors were sampled from a man between 18 and 29 years old who received the YFV17D yellow fever vaccine. CDR3s include the opening cysteine and the closing phenylalanine or tryptophan. Each record gives: clone size, J gene, V gene, CDR3 protein. The size field is filled for only some rows; it gives once, few, many or a size class.

many,TRBJ2-3,TRBV7-2,CASSRRRVTDTQYF
few,TRBJ1-1,TRBV18,CASSLVHTEAFF
-,TRBJ2-3,TRBV9,CASSVRRGGSTDTQYF
many,TRBJ2-5,TRBV20-1,CSARSELQETQYF
many,TRBJ2-1,TRBV4-3,CASSQVGNNEQFF
many,TRBJ2-3,TRBV6-6,CASSHGTDTQYF
many,TRBJ2-7,TRBV9,CASSVGTSGHHEQYF
many,TRBJ2-1,TRBV20-1,CSARLSGSGHEQFF
many,TRBJ2-3,TRBV5-5,CASSPDTDTQYF
many,TRBJ2-4,TRBV5-1,CASAAGGENIQYF
many,TRBJ2-3,TRBV7-9,CASRHSGGSTDTQYF
many,TRBJ1-5,TRBV5-6,CASSLDGSNQPQHF
many,TRBJ1-3,TRBV7-3,CASSLGQGVNTIYF
many,TRBJ2-3,TRBV7-2,CASSFFLDTQYF
many,TRBJ1-1,TRBV7-2,CASSTAHRDTEAFF
few,TRBJ2-2,TRBV2,CASSEMTASVGNGELFF
many,TRBJ1-1,TRBV5-1,CASSLGGVAFF
many,TRBJ2-3,TRBV12-3/TRBV12-4,CASNPISGGATDTQYF
many,TRBJ2-4,TRBV9,CASSVQPAGGPRDIQYF
many,TRBJ1-1,TRBV27,CASRFTLGGGNTEAFF
many,TRBJ2-2,TRBV4-2,CASSQGPQQNSGRTGELFF
many,TRBJ1-1,TRBV29-1,CSVGSGTAAWGTEAFF
many,TRBJ1-1,TRBV20-1,CSSPWNTEAFF
many,TRBJ2-2,TRBV5-1,CASSQGNANTGELFF
few,TRBJ1-2,TRBV6-5,CASSPVPQGELTGYTF
many,TRBJ1-3,TRBV5-1,CASRNGTQSGNTIYF
many,TRBJ1-5,TRBV19,CASSIDLRQFNQPQHF
many,TRBJ1-5,TRBV7-2,CASSTSGPNQPQHF
many,TRBJ2-1,TRBV5-1,CASSLEGTAYNEQFF
many,TRBJ2-3,TRBV5-1,CASSLGSGRTDTQYF
many,TRBJ1-1,TRBV4-1,CASSQGIGGRMNTEAFF
many,TRBJ2-1,TRBV5-1,CASHLASYNEQFF
many,TRBJ1-3,TRBV7-2,CASSYTGLGNTIYF
many,TRBJ2-2,TRBV29-1,CSVVRTAGGELFF
many,TRBJ2-1,TRBV5-5,CASSRVPGQGSNEQFF
many,TRBJ2-5,TRBV12-3/TRBV12-4,CASSPTWTKETQYF
many,TRBJ1-3,TRBV12-3/TRBV12-4,CASSLRERTGNTIYF
many,TRBJ2-6,TRBV12-3/TRBV12-4,CATERGSGANVLTF
many,TRBJ1-1,TRBV24-1,CATSDGTLNTEAFF
many,TRBJ2-3,TRBV7-2,CASSPWGQGGGDTQYF
many,TRBJ2-1,TRBV20-1,CSAREGTSGYNEQFF
many,TRBJ1-2,TRBV12-3/TRBV12-4,CASSLQGILGYTF
many,TRBJ2-7,TRBV18,CASSRQDGSYEQYF